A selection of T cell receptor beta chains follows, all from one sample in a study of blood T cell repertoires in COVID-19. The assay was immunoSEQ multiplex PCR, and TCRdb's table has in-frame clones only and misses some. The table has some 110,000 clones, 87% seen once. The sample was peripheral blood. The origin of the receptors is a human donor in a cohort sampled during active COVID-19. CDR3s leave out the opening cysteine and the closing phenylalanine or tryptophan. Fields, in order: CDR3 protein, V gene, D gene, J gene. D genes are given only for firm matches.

CDR3 protein: ASSFRTGGTDTQY
V gene: TRBV2
D gene: TRBD1
J gene: TRBJ2-3

CDR3 protein: ASSRGDYLGETQY
V gene: TRBV7-7
D gene: TRBD2
J gene: TRBJ2-5

CDR3 protein: ASSLSGGNYGYT
V gene: TRBV5-1
D gene: TRBD1
J gene: TRBJ1-2

CDR3 protein: ASSPGTSGRWSSYNEQF
V gene: TRBV5-8
D gene: TRBD2
J gene: TRBJ2-1

CDR3 protein: ASSLGGDSPLH
V gene: TRBV7-3
D gene: .
J gene: TRBJ1-6

CDR3 protein: ASKGTSGIAPNTGELF
V gene: TRBV28
D gene: TRBD2
J gene: TRBJ2-2

CDR3 protein: ASSVGQLTEAF
V gene: TRBV5-1
D gene: TRBD1
J gene: TRBJ1-1

CDR3 protein: ASSNNRNYGYT
V gene: TRBV19
D gene: .
J gene: TRBJ1-2

CDR3 protein: ASNLQGSSIIAQH
V gene: TRBV19
D gene: TRBD1
J gene: TRBJ1-5

CDR3 protein: ASRKTSGGAVDTQY
V gene: TRBV2
D gene: TRBD2
J gene: TRBJ2-3

CDR3 protein: ASQTGTNEKLF
V gene: TRBV19
D gene: .
J gene: TRBJ1-4

CDR3 protein: ASSYSNRGGNSPLH
V gene: TRBV6-5
D gene: TRBD1
J gene: TRBJ1-6

CDR3 protein: ASRGQGTDTQY
V gene: TRBV27
D gene: TRBD1
J gene: TRBJ2-3

CDR3 protein: ASSLIPLGLQSYNEQF
V gene: TRBV7-3
D gene: .
J gene: TRBJ2-1

CDR3 protein: ASSLRGEQF
V gene: TRBV12-3/TRBV12-4
D gene: .
J gene: TRBJ2-1

CDR3 protein: ASSLASGGYTGELF
V gene: TRBV5-4
D gene: TRBD2
J gene: TRBJ2-2